The 24 T cell receptor beta chains below were found in one sample sequenced in a study of graft-versus-host responses after intestinal transplantation (dated by TCRdb to 2020 to 2022). The sample's time point label, in plain terms: cells obtained before transplantation from donor or recipient. Mixed lymphocyte reactions plated around 200,000 CFSE-labeled pre-transplant responders with around 200,000 irradiated violet-dye-labeled stimulators and were cultured for 6 days. Library generation was performed with the immunoSEQ multiplex PCR assay. TCRdb took over this immuneACCESS table, retaining in-frame rearrangements with V and J assigned. Such tables are incomplete; in checked studies, under half of the missing clones stem from an unresolved V gene, and the remainder is unexplained. This sample lists more than 13,000 clones; 30% to 40% were detected once. The leading ten clones occupy around 2.5% of the sample.

Sequencing was performed on alloreactive CD8+ T cells from a mixed lymphocyte reaction culture, taken before intestinal transplant. The cell subset or site label, as the study defines it: CFSE-low proliferating T cells sorted from approximately 6-day pre-transplant mixed lymphocyte reaction (GvH or HvG direction). The source of these receptors is a human patient who received an intestinal transplant.

V usage is TRBV7-9 and J usage is TRBJ2-5; 14 bases align to TRBD2. Germline CDR1 reads SEHNR; CDR2 reads FQNEAQ (reference sequence). The CDR3 consists of 18 residues. Trimming removed 5 bases from V and 5 bases from J; junction bases left unmatched: 13. Here the CDR3 DNA reads TGTGCCAGCAGCCCACGTCCGGGACTAGCGGGGGACGGGGAGACCCAGTACTTC. Amino acids: CASSPRPGLAGDGETQYF.

In the case of this clone: A much larger clone lies one base from this, so it may be a read error. Other DNA sequences in the sample encode the same CDR3. The J gene is TRBJ1-1, the V gene TRBV27; D remains ambiguous. This CDR3 has 11 amino acids. Germline V gene sequence: CDR1 MNHEY, CDR2 SMNVEV (reference sequence). The DNA for the CDR3 is TGTGCCAGCTTGGGGAACACTGAGGCTTTCTTT. It encodes CASLGNTEAFF.

This CDR3 reads CASSPRTSGGLYEQYF. In DNA, the CDR3 is TGTGCCAGCAGCCCCCGGACTAGCGGGGGCCTCTACGAGCAGTACTTC. This chain links TRBV7-6 with TRBJ2-7, with 13 bases that match TRBD2. CDR1 is SGHVS, CDR2 FNYEAQ, per germline. Germline trimming cut 5 bases from V and 3 bases from J; bases unmatched to any gene: 7. This CDR3 spans 16 amino acids.

This clone showed up just a few times. The chain joins TRBV5-1 to TRBJ2-7; the match to TRBD1 covers 11 bases. The CDR3 covers 15 residues. With V trimmed by 0 bases and J by 5 bases, 4 bases remained unmatched. Germline V gives CDR1 SGHRS, CDR2 YFSETQ. The chain's CDR3 is CASSLVGQGDHEQYF. For the CDR3, the DNA is TGCGCCAGCAGCTTGGTGGGACAGGGGGACCACGAGCAGTACTTC.

This clone turned up a few times. This sequence joins TRBV5-1 and TRBJ2-3; the D gene is possibly TRBD2 (7 bases). V gave up 1 base and J gave up 5 bases, with 14 bases separating them. The germline CDR1 and CDR2 sequences are SGHRS and YFSETQ. The CDR3 has 15 amino acids. CDR3 residues: CASSLNGGQGDTQYF. In nucleotides, the CDR3 is TGCGCCAGCAGCTTGAACGGGGGGCAGGGAGATACGCAGTATTTT. The full variable domain, its missing parts supplied by reference TRBV5-1 and TRBJ2-3, is KAGVTQTPRYLIKTRGQQVTLSCSPISGHRSVSWYQQTPGQGLQFLFEYFSETQRNKGNFPGRFSGRQFSNSRSEMNVSTLELGDSALYLCASSLNGGQGDTQYFGPGTRLTVL.

In this sample, this clone turned up once. This chain uses TRBV7-7 with TRBJ2-1; the D gene is possibly TRBD1 (6 bases). Between the trimmed V and J ends, which lost 1 base and 9 bases, there was a span of 10 bases. Germline loops: CDR1 SSHAT, CDR2 FNYEAQ (reference sequence). CDR3 size: 13 residues. In nucleotides, the CDR3 is TGTGCCAGCAGCTTAGGGATAGGGGGTGAGCAGTTCTTC. Protein sequence: CASSLGIGGEQFF. The variable domain in full, completed from reference TRBV7-7 and TRBJ2-1, reads GAGVSQSPRYKVTKRGQDVTLRCDPISSHATLYWYQQALGQGPEFLTYFNYEAQPDKSGLPSDRFSAERPEGSISTLTIQRTEQRDSAMYRCASSLGIGGEQFFGPGTRLTVL.

This chain joins TRBV4-1 and TRBJ1-3; tentative D call: TRBD1 (5 bases). The V gene lost 4 bases and the J gene lost 6 bases, with 13 bases spanning the gap. Germline assignment: CDR1 MGHRA and CDR2 YSYEKL. CDR3 size: 14 residues. CDR3 nucleotide sequence: TGCGCCAGCAGCCCGCAGGGAGGTGAAAACACCATATATTTT. Encoded protein: CASSPQGGENTIYF.

As DNA, the CDR3 is TGTGCCAGCAGCTCACCCTCGGCGGAGCAGTTCTTC. Protein product: CASSSPSAEQFF. V gene TRBV7-9 combines with J gene TRBJ2-1; D is undetermined. This CDR3 is 12 amino acids long. Trimming left V 4 bases short and J 10 bases short, with 11 bases between. The germline V gene encodes CDR1 SEHNR and CDR2 FQNEAQ (reference sequence).

This clone has a handful of counts. The chain recombines TRBV19 with TRBJ2-1; 7 bases align to TRBD2. The V gene's germline CDR1 is LNHDA and CDR2 SQIVND (reference sequence). V gave up 3 bases and J gave up 0 bases; unmatched junction bases: 2. The CDR3 sequence is 15 residues long. CDR3 residues: CASSISGASYNEQFF. The CDR3 DNA follows: TGTGCCAGTAGTATCAGCGGGGCCTCCTACAATGAGCAGTTCTTC. Combining the CDR3 with reference TRBV19 and TRBJ2-1 gives the whole variable domain DGGITQSPKYLFRKEGQNVTLSCEQNLNHDAMYWYRQDPGQGLRLIYYSQIVNDFQKGDIAEGYSVSREKKESFPLTVTSAQKNPTAFYLCASSISGASYNEQFFGPGTRLTVL.

This clone was picked up a small number of times. The chain couples TRBV5-1 to TRBJ1-2; 7 bases are a match to TRBD1. Unmatched junction bases numbered 15, after V lost 4 bases and J lost 3 bases. Germline assignment: CDR1 SGHRS and CDR2 YFSETQ. The CDR3 has 17 amino acids. The CDR3 loop reads CASSPRWTGLSYYGYTF. DNA for the CDR3: TGCGCCAGCAGCCCCAGGTGGACAGGCCTGTCTTACTATGGCTACACCTTC.

This clone turned up a few times. The rearrangement links TRBV2 to TRBJ2-5, with D uncertain. The length of the CDR3 is 14 residues. Germline-derived CDR1 and CDR2 are SNHLY and FYNNEI. V lost 6 bases and J 4 bases, leaving 15 bases between the germline ends. CDR3 sequence: CASRLSEALETQYF. Written as DNA, the CDR3 is TGTGCCAGCAGATTGAGCGAGGCCCTAGAGACCCAGTACTTC.

V usage is TRBV27 and J usage is TRBJ2-7, with D perhaps TRBD2 (7 bases). Germline V gives CDR1 MNHEY, CDR2 SMNVEV (reference sequence). With 8 bases removed from V and 1 base from J, the gap between germline ends came to 15 bases. This CDR3 is built from 14 residues. The CDR3 DNA reads TGTGCCAGCGGGGGGGCCGGTTCATCCTACGAGCAGTACTTC. Its translation: CASGGAGSSYEQYF.

The chain links TRBV29-1 to TRBJ1-1; D call uncertain. The CDR3 sequence is 12 residues long. V was trimmed by 7 bases and J by 1 base, leaving 10 bases between them. Germline assignment: CDR1 SQVTM and CDR2 ANQGSEA. Written as DNA, the CDR3 is TGCAGCGGCGTGGGTGGGAACACTGAAGCTTTCTTT. Amino acids: CSGVGGNTEAFF.

The chain couples TRBV7-9 to TRBJ2-7, with TRBD1 matching over 9 bases. This CDR3 is built from 16 residues. Unmatched junction bases numbered 6, after V lost 2 bases and J lost 1 base. In germline, CDR1 is SEHNR, CDR2 FQNEAQ (reference sequence). The CDR3 protein is CASSLNPGTGSYEQYF. CDR3 DNA: TGTGCCAGCAGCTTAAACCCCGGGACAGGGTCCTACGAGCAGTACTTC.

This clone is categorized as medium-sized. Its ends do not fully match the called genes, so a read error is possible. The chain joins TRBV10-1 to TRBJ1-2, with D uncertain. Germline V gene data show CDR1 as WNHNN and CDR2 as SYGVQD (reference sequence). This CDR3 spans 15 amino acids. CDR3 region: CASSEFAVPNYGYTF. DNA for the CDR3: TGCGCCAGCAGTGAATTTGCAGTTCCTAATTATGGCTACACCTTC.

This clone was observed a few times. The chain has TRBV4-1 and TRBJ1-4, with 7 bases matching TRBD1. The V segment lost 0 bases and the J segment 9 bases; nucleotides outside the gene matches: 7. The CDR3 runs 15 residues. Per germline, CDR1 MGHRA and CDR2 YSYEKL. CDR3 region: CASSQETRQGQKLFF. DNA of the CDR3: TGCGCCAGCAGCCAAGAAACCCGACAGGGACAAAAACTGTTTTTT.

This clone counts as medium-sized. This chain joins TRBV5-1 and TRBJ2-5, with D possibly TRBD2 on 6 matching bases. Trimming removed 3 bases from V and 2 bases from J, with 20 bases in between. There are 17 residues in the CDR3. Germline CDR1 reads SGHRS; CDR2 reads YFSETQ. CDR3 in DNA: TGCGCCAGCAGCTGGGCCTTTGGAGGGTTGGAACAAGAGACCCAGTACTTC. Amino acid sequence: CASSWAFGGLEQETQYF.

By proportion, this clone is medium-sized (0.01 to 0.1%). The rearrangement links TRBV5-6 to TRBJ2-1; the D is unclear. Trimming pared 0 bases from V and 5 bases from J, leaving 6 bases between. The CDR3 is 13 amino acids. The germline CDR1 and CDR2 sequences are SGHDT and YYEEEE. CDR3 loop: CASSLGLNNEQFF. In DNA, the CDR3 is TGTGCCAGCAGCTTGGGACTGAACAATGAGCAGTTCTTC.

This clone was seen a few times. The chain is built from TRBV5-1 and TRBJ1-2, with TRBD1 identical over 7 bases. With V trimmed by 2 bases and J by 6 bases, 4 bases remained unmatched. This CDR3 is 13 amino acids long. Per germline, CDR1 SGHRS and CDR2 YFSETQ. CDR3 DNA: TGCGCCAGCAGCTTCACAGGGGCGGATGGCTACACCTTC. Protein sequence: CASSFTGADGYTF.

V is TRBV5-6 and J is TRBJ2-5, with D tentatively TRBD1 (6 bases). Germline CDR1 is SGHDT and CDR2 is YYEEEE. The CDR3 totals 15 residues. The germline V and J ends were trimmed by 1 base and 4 bases, with 14 bases remaining between them. CDR3 in amino acids: CASSLRWDTRETQYF. The CDR3 DNA sequence: TGTGCCAGCAGCTTGAGATGGGACACCCGAGAGACCCAGTACTTC.

On this clone itself: The junction departs from germline at one end; a sequencing error may be responsible. J is TRBJ2-3 and V is TRBV9, with TRBD2 matching over 14 bases. The CDR3 spans 16 residues. Germline V gene lookup returns CDR1 SGDLS and CDR2 YYNGEE. DNA of the CDR3: TGTACCAGCAGCGGACTAGCGGGGGGTGTTTCAGATACGCAGTATTTT. This sequence encodes CTSSGLAGGVSDTQYF.

V gene TRBV19 combines with J gene TRBJ2-1; 9 bases agree with TRBD1. Trimming at V came to 1 base and at J to 0 bases, leaving 10 bases not matched to a gene. This CDR3 region has 19 residues. Germline CDR1 and CDR2: LNHDA and SQIVND (reference sequence). Written as DNA, the CDR3 is TGTGCCAGTAGTATAGCTTCCCCCGGGACAGGGAGCTCCTACAATGAGCAGTTCTTC. Protein sequence: CASSIASPGTGSSYNEQFF.

The chain couples TRBV4-1 to TRBJ2-5, with a possible D match to TRBD1 (5 bases). Trimming took 1 base from V and 5 from J, leaving 11 bases between them. Germline CDR1 is MGHRA and CDR2 is YSYEKL. The CDR3 is 14 amino acids. The CDR3 loop is CASSQVEGVETQYF. CDR3 in DNA: TGCGCCAGCAGCCAAGTGGAAGGGGTGGAGACCCAGTACTTC.

J is TRBJ2-7 and V is TRBV7-9; D might be TRBD2 (7 bases). The CDR3 consists of 12 residues. Per the germline V gene, CDR1 is SEHNR and CDR2 is FQNEAQ (reference sequence). Trimming took 3 bases from V and 6 from J, leaving 9 bases between them. The CDR3 coding sequence is TGTGCCAGCAGCTTGAGGGGGGGCGAGCAGTACTTC. It is translated as CASSLRGGEQYF. The whole variable domain, filled in from reference TRBV7-9 and TRBJ2-7, reads DTGVSQNPRHKITKRGQNVTFRCDPISEHNRLYWYRQTLGQGPEFLTYFQNEAQLEKSRLLSDRFSAERPKGSFSTLEIQRTEQGDSAMYLCASSLRGGEQYFGPGTRLTVT.